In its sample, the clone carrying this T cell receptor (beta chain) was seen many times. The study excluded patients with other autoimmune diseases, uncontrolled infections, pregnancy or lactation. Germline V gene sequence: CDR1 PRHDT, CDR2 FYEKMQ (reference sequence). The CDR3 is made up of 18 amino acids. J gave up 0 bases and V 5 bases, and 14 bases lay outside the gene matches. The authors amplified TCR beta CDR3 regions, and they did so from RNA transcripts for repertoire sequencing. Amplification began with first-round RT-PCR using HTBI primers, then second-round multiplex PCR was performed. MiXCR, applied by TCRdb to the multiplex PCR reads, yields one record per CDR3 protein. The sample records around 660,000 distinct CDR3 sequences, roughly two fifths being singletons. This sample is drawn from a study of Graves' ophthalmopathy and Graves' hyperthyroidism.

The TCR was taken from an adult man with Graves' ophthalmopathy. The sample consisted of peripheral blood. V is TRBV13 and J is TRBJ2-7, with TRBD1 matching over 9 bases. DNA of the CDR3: TGTGCCAGCAGCCCACGCCTACCGACAGGGGGGAGCTCCTACGAGCAGTACTTC. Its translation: CASSPRLPTGGSSYEQYF.